This TCR beta chain was captured by sequencing in a study of CD8 T cells in Susac syndrome (dated by TCRdb to about 2019). Regarding the research as a whole: Repertoire sequencing was used to test whether CD8+ T cell activation and differentiation in Susac syndrome was antigen driven. CD8+ T cell repertoire clonality was compared between around eleven healthy donors, approximately 14 Susac syndrome patients and approximately 15 multiple sclerosis patients. Findings and caveats that apply to the study as a whole: The TCR sequencing and HLA analysis was acknowledged to have included a relatively small number of individuals.

RNA was extracted using the RNeasy kit, and 0.5 to 1 microgram was reverse transcribed with random hexamers. The immunoSEQ multiplex PCR assay, which covers 54 Vbeta and 13 Jbeta segments, was used to amplify TCR beta CDR3 regions. Bias from PCR amplification was corrected by using a synthetic template baseline for primer optimization and for computational correction. The original methods were these. Reads were annotated to V, D and J genes according to IMGT and were analyzed with immunoSEQ Analyzer, with only productive sequences retained. Clonality was calculated as one minus the Shannon entropy normalized by log2 of the number of productive unique sequences. Public and private clones were assessed among the 100 most prevalent clones of each patient and control. A clone was defined as Susac-specific if it was absent from the healthy and MS cohorts, from more than 850 published viral clones and from other ImmuneACCESS disease sequences. TCRdb cleaned the public reads at Q25 with fastp, built clones with MiXCR and kept in-frame beta chains. Rows are combined by CDR3 protein, so each entry shows the most common genes and DNA. What appears here as the V and J calls and clone size reflects TCRdb's work, not the paper's. The sample has around 140,000 distinct CDR3 sequences on record, around 75% of them singletons. Of the sample, around 0.49% is held by the ten largest clones.

Turning to this clonotype: The antigen it recognizes is unknown. Within one base of it there is no much larger clone, and no base qualities were kept.

For CDR1 and CDR2, the germline V gene lists SGHDN and FVKESK. V sheds 1 base and J sheds 1 base, leaving 10 bases between their ends. From cysteine to phenylalanine, the CDR3 is 15 amino acids long. CDR3 DNA only is kept here, 45 bases in frame from base 1. Peripheral blood CD8+ and CD4+ T cells from healthy donors, Susac syndrome patients and multiple sclerosis patients were profiled using high-throughput TCR beta sequencing. The multiple sclerosis controls were treatment-naive patients whose relapsing-remitting disease, either stable or active, fulfilled the revised McDonald criteria. Bulk CD8+ and CD4+ T cells were purified by magnetic negative isolation, whereas CD8+ TEMRA cells were enriched by FACS. Blood was collected in EDTA tubes and processed within 24 hours, with PBMCs isolated through density gradient centrifugation. PBMCs intended for TCR sequencing were cryopreserved in liquid nitrogen and thawed later in a water bath at 37 degrees C. The sorted or isolated CD4+, CD8+ and CD8+ TEMRA cells reached a purity of at least 90%.

The chain couples TRBV14 to TRBJ1-1; confidence is insufficient to name the D gene. This clonotype was obtained from a human donor with multiple sclerosis. The sequenced sample was CD8+ T cells from PBMCs. The encoded CDR3 is CASSQVGGRNTEAFF. The nucleotide sequence is TGTGCCAGCAGCCAAGTGGGAGGTCGGAACACTGAAGCTTTCTTT.